This TCR beta chain is drawn from a study of blood T cell repertoires in COVID-19. Study details: Samples of COVID-19 (acute and convalescent) were obtained from the United States, Italy and Spain. Nucleic acid was either cDNA or gDNA, and it came from T cells, B-cell-depleted T cells, or PBMCs.

The CDR3 loop spans 14 amino acids. Germline CDR1 is SNHLY and CDR2 is FYNNEI. The V gene lost 2 bases and the J gene lost 3 bases, with 10 bases spanning the gap. Methods used by the authors: Cell counts per sample came from amplifying reference gene primers. The table came from immunoSEQ multiplex PCR; TCRdb's copy has only in-frame clones and leaves some out. V, J and clone size derive from that table, while D and trimming were established from the DNA sequence. The data contain 150,000 to 200,000 clones, about 80% of them singletons. The J gene is TRBJ1-1, the V gene TRBV2; tentatively, D is TRBD1 (5 bases). This clonotype was obtained from a man in his sixties or seventies with active or convalescent COVID-19. Sequencing was performed on peripheral blood. The chain's CDR3 is CASSEQGRDTEAFF. The CDR3 coding sequence is TGTGCCAGCAGTGAACAGGGCAGGGACACTGAAGCTTTCTTT.